The rows below give T cell receptor beta chains drawn from one sample of a study of blood T cell repertoires in COVID-19. The data were produced by immunoSEQ multiplex PCR, yet TCRdb's version contains in-frame clones alone and is incomplete. The table has around 250,000 clones, 83% seen once. Sequenced material: peripheral blood. These receptors all stem from a man at least 80 years old with acute or convalescent COVID-19. The CDR3 runs from the conserved cysteine through the conserved F or W. D genes are given only for firm matches.

D: NA; V: TRBV7-9; J: TRBJ2-7; DNA: TGTGCCAGCAGCTTAGCTCGGGACATAGGCTCCTACGAGCAGTACTTC; CDR3: CASSLARDIGSYEQYF
D: TRBD2; V: TRBV24-1; J: TRBJ2-1; DNA: TGTGCCACCAGTGTAGGCGGGAGGGCCGAAACCGAGCAGTTCTTC; CDR3: CATSVGGRAETEQFF
D: NA; V: TRBV28; J: TRBJ2-3; DNA: TGTGCCAGCAGTTTAAATAGCTTAGAGGGGGCAGATACGCAGTATTTT; CDR3: CASSLNSLEGADTQYF
D: TRBD2; V: TRBV5-6; J: TRBJ2-3; DNA: TGTGCCAGCAGCCTAAGGACTAGCACTAGCACAGATACGCAGTATTTT; CDR3: CASSLRTSTSTDTQYF
D: TRBD2; V: TRBV5-1; J: TRBJ2-1; DNA: TGCGCCAGCAGCTTCATAACTGGGGGGGTTGACCCCAGCAATGAGCAGTTCTTC; CDR3: CASSFITGGVDPSNEQFF
D: TRBD2; V: TRBV11-2; J: TRBJ2-2; DNA: TGTGCCAGCAGCTTAAGGTCCCTAAGCGGGGCGAACACCGGGGAGCTGTTTTTT; CDR3: CASSLRSLSGANTGELFF
D: NA; V: TRBV28; J: TRBJ1-6; DNA: TGTGCCAGCAGTTTCGCTGGCAGGGAAGGTTATAATTCACCCCTCCACTTT; CDR3: CASSFAGREGYNSPLHF
D: TRBD1; V: TRBV6-1; J: TRBJ2-7; DNA: TGTGCCAGCAGTGAAGCCCTCGGACAGGGACACGAGCAGTACTTC; CDR3: CASSEALGQGHEQYF
D: TRBD1; V: TRBV5-5; J: TRBJ2-1; DNA: TGTGCCAGCAGCCCCGGACAGGGGAGTGCAAATGAGCAGTTCTTC; CDR3: CASSPGQGSANEQFF
D: NA; V: TRBV5-6; J: TRBJ2-4; DNA: TGTGCCAGCAGCTTGGCACGGACAGAAAACATTCAGTACTTC; CDR3: CASSLARTENIQYF
D: TRBD1; V: TRBV19; J: TRBJ2-1; DNA: TGTGCCAGTAGTATCCAGGGACAGGTCTACAATGAGCAGTTCTTC; CDR3: CASSIQGQVYNEQFF
D: NA; V: TRBV7-8; J: TRBJ2-7; DNA: TGTGCCAGCAGCCTGCCAGGCGAGCAGTACTTC; CDR3: CASSLPGEQYF
D: NA; V: TRBV19; J: TRBJ2-7; DNA: TGTGCCAGTAGTATAGTTTTGGGGGCATACGAGCAGTACTTC; CDR3: CASSIVLGAYEQYF
D: NA; V: TRBV5-1; J: TRBJ1-6; DNA: TGCGCCAGCAGCGCAGGAGGCCCTGCACCCCTCCACTTT; CDR3: CASSAGGPAPLHF
D: TRBD2; V: TRBV6-5; J: TRBJ2-6; DNA: TGTGCCAGCAGGACGAGCGGGGACTTGCGGATCCTGACTTTC; CDR3: CASRTSGDLRILTF